Below are 10 T cell receptor beta chains sequenced from a single sample in a study of post-analysis software for immune sequencing data. Study-wide results and limits: Patients had higher frequencies than controls of about five TRBV segments, including TRBV5-6, TRBV5-1 and TRBV20-1.

These receptors are not linked to any known antigen. Every TCR beta cDNA library bore unique molecular identifiers. TCRdb passed the PCR reads through MiXCR, listing each CDR3 protein once. The data hold about 430,000 distinct CDR3 sequences, with 30% to 40% observed a single time. Material for sequencing was blood. These receptors came from a girl aged 2-15 years with multiple sclerosis.

The V call is TRBV18, the J call TRBJ2-7; D is tentatively TRBD1 or TRBD2 (5 bases each). Germline CDR1 reads KGHSH; CDR2 reads LQKENI. This CDR3 has 16 amino acids. Trimming left V 4 bases short and J 0 bases short, with 16 bases between. CDR3 amino acids: CASSHSGTLSSYEQYF. In nucleotides, the CDR3 is TGTGCCAGCTCACACTCCGGGACGTTGAGCTCCTACGAGCAGTACTTC.

V usage is TRBV24-1 and J usage is TRBJ2-5, with unresolved D. The germline V and J ends were trimmed by 0 bases and 3 bases, with 10 bases remaining between them. The germline V gene encodes CDR1 KGHDR and CDR2 SFDVKD. There are 15 residues in the CDR3. The chain's CDR3 is CATSDLHTSEETQYF. DNA of the CDR3: TGTGCCACCAGTGATTTGCATACCAGTGAAGAGACCCAGTACTTC.

This clonotype was seen a handful of times. This chain connects TRBV4-2 to TRBJ1-5; TRBD1 might be the D (5 bases). This CDR3 comprises 17 residues. CDR1 and CDR2 (germline): LGHNA, YNFKEQ. V was trimmed by 1 base and J by 2 bases, leaving 15 bases between them. The CDR3 sequence: CASSQVMTVWGNQPQHF. As DNA, the CDR3 is TGTGCCAGCAGCCAAGTTATGACAGTGTGGGGCAATCAGCCCCAGCATTTT.

Only a few counts were recorded for this clonotype. The chain employs TRBV3-1 and TRBJ2-5; TRBD1 agrees at 9 bases. V shed 4 bases, J shed 2 bases, and the junction held 5 bases outside the gene matches. The CDR3 sequence is 15 residues long. The V gene's germline CDR1 is LGHDT and CDR2 YNNKEL (reference sequence). The CDR3 DNA reads TGTGCCAGCAGCCGGCGGGACAGGGCTCAAGAGACCCAGTACTTC. Amino acids: CASSRRDRAQETQYF.

The CDR3 bases are TGTGCCAGCAGCTTTCCGGGGGCGACCGTGCAGTACTTC. Its protein is CASSFPGATVQYF. This chain joins TRBV5-6 and TRBJ2-7; D is possibly TRBD1 or TRBD2 (6 bases each). With 2 bases removed from V and 9 bases from J, the gap between germline ends came to 15 bases. From germline, CDR1 is SGHDT and CDR2 YYEEEE. This CDR3 has 13 residues.

This chain links TRBV29-1 with TRBJ2-5, with D tentatively TRBD1 (6 bases). The end of the DNA aligns better with TRBJ2-7, so the J call may be wrong. The CDR3 extends over 13 amino acids. CDR1 SQVTM and CDR2 ANQGSEA come from the germline V gene. Written as DNA, the CDR3 is TGCAGCGTCAAACAGCTCATCAGGGGCGAGCAGTACTTC. Residues: CSVKQLIRGEQYF.

The V gene is TRBV10-3, the J gene TRBJ1-4, with no clear D. Germline CDR1 reads ENHRY; CDR2 reads SYGVKD. Trimming left V 6 bases short and J 2 bases short, with 10 bases between. CDR3 length equals 14 residues. CDR3 in DNA: TGTGCCATCAGCACCCGGGAGACTAATGAAAAACTGTTTTTT. Protein sequence: CAISTRETNEKLFF.

The chain joins TRBV5-1 to TRBJ1-1; D uncertain. Per the germline V gene, CDR1 is SGHRS and CDR2 is YFSETQ. The CDR3 totals 14 residues. V was shortened by 0 bases and J by 1 base, with 7 bases between the two germline ends. The DNA of the CDR3 is TGCGCCAGCAGCTTGGTTTTCCAGAACACTGAAGCTTTCTTT. The encoded protein is CASSLVFQNTEAFF.

This clonotype was seen only a few times. This rearrangement joins TRBV7-3 to TRBJ2-1; the match to TRBD2 covers 8 bases. Trimming removed 8 bases from V and 5 bases from J; junction bases left unmatched: 2. The CDR3 runs to 12 residues. Germline V gene sequence: CDR1 SGHTA, CDR2 FQGTGA. CDR3 residues: CASSGGDNEQFF. The CDR3 region has the DNA TGTGCCAGCTCCGGGGGGGACAATGAGCAGTTCTTC.

V and J are TRBV3-1 and TRBJ2-1, with no clear D. This CDR3 has 13 residues. The germline V and J ends were trimmed by 8 bases and 7 bases, with 15 bases remaining between them. The germline CDR1 and CDR2 sequences are LGHDT and YNNKEL (reference sequence). CDR3 residues: CASRFPVTNEQFF. The CDR3 DNA follows: TGTGCCAGCCGCTTCCCTGTTACGAATGAGCAGTTCTTC.